This TCR beta chain was sequenced during a study of control samples from healthy donors and cancer patients. Sequencing was performed with immunoSEQ multiplex PCR; in TCRdb, only in-frame clones are kept and a portion is missing. The sample has 150,000 to 200,000 clones, about 91% seen once. The germline gives CDR1 ENHRY, CDR2 SYGVKD. Deletions cut 8 bases from V and 5 bases from J, with 19 bases between. The CDR3 runs 15 residues. The clonotype originates from a woman in her twenties or thirties in good health. The genes are TRBV10-3 and TRBJ2-1; no clear D gene. The sample taken for sequencing was blood. CDR3 nucleotides: TGTGCCATCGGCACGGTATTGGGAACCAACAATGAGCAGTTCTTC. Translation gives CAIGTVLGTNNEQFF.